The clone carrying this T cell receptor beta chain came up many times. Its antigen is not identified. This entry comes from a study of early T cells in non-severe SARS-CoV-2 infection. V was clipped by 3 bases and J by 3 bases, with 14 bases between them. Germline V CDR1 and CDR2: LNHDA, SQIVND (reference sequence). There are 16 residues in the CDR3. Broader study findings: Private and CD4 specificities were missed by VDJdb matching, skewed to anti-spike CD8.

Individually, cDNA molecules had unique molecular identifiers attached to them. A single record per CDR3 protein comes from TCRdb applying MiXCR to the 5' RACE reads. The sample contains 100,000 to 150,000 distinct CDR3 sequences, about 15% of which appear only once. Sequences were obtained from whole blood. The receptor was derived from an adult who was a healthcare worker with PCR-confirmed SARS-CoV-2 infection or an uninfected control (not recorded which). This chain connects TRBV19 to TRBJ1-4, with D possibly matching TRBD1 (6 bases). The CDR3 nucleotides read TGTGCCAGTAGTATCTGGGGCAGGGGAGCTAATGAAAAACTGTTTTTT. As protein: CASSIWGRGANEKLFF. The full variable domain, in which reference TRBV19 and TRBJ1-4 provide the parts outside the CDR3, is DGGITQSPKYLFRKEGQNVTLSCEQNLNHDAMYWYRQDPGQGLRLIYYSQIVNDFQKGDIAEGYSVSREKKESFPLTVTSAQKNPTAFYLCASSIWGRGANEKLFFGSGTQLSVL.